The 15 T cell receptor beta chains given below trace back to one sample, sequenced in a study of blood T cell repertoires in COVID-19. The assay was immunoSEQ multiplex PCR, and TCRdb's table has in-frame clones only and misses some. The sample has 150,000 to 200,000 clones, nearly 90% seen once. The sample was peripheral blood. The receptor set was obtained from a man between 60 and 75 years old with active or convalescent COVID-19.

The chain employs TRBV7-9 and TRBJ1-2; 12 bases fit TRBD1. This CDR3 is 16 amino acids long. V shed 2 bases, J shed 2 bases, and the junction held 3 bases outside the gene matches. Looked up from germline, CDR1 is SEHNR and CDR2 is FQNEAQ (reference sequence). CDR3 sequence: CASSLRDRGPNYGYTF. The CDR3 region has the DNA TGTGCCAGCAGCTTAAGGGACAGGGGGCCCAACTATGGCTACACCTTC.

The chain combines TRBV11-2 with TRBJ2-5; D possibly corresponds to TRBD2 (7 bases). Trimming removed 1 base at V and 3 bases at J, with 18 bases between. The CDR3 loop spans 17 amino acids. Germline CDR1 is SGHAT and CDR2 is FQNNGV. The CDR3 protein is CASSLVVMGGREETQYF. The CDR3 DNA is TGTGCCAGCAGCTTAGTCGTTATGGGGGGGCGTGAAGAGACCCAGTACTTC.

This chain joins TRBV6-4 and TRBJ2-7; D perhaps matches TRBD2 (6 bases). The CDR3 has 15 residues. The V gene lost 3 bases and the J gene lost 1 base, with 13 bases spanning the gap. From germline, CDR1 is MRHNA and CDR2 SNTAGT. The CDR3 protein is CASSEFGGASYEQYF. The CDR3 DNA is TGTGCCAGCAGTGAATTCGGGGGAGCATCCTACGAGCAGTACTTC.

This clone came up once. J is TRBJ2-5 and V is TRBV5-1; 11 bases agree with TRBD2. Germline assignment: CDR1 SGHRS and CDR2 YFSETQ. Trimming at V came to 4 bases and at J to 0 bases, leaving 5 bases not matched to a gene. This CDR3 has 16 residues. Here the CDR3 reads CASSPGLAAYQETQYF. CDR3 sequence (DNA): TGCGCCAGCAGCCCGGGACTAGCGGCGTACCAAGAGACCCAGTACTTC.

The chain combines TRBV28 with TRBJ1-2; D call uncertain. The germline V gene has CDR1 MDHEN and CDR2 SYDVKM. There are 16 residues in the CDR3. V was pared by 1 base and J by 1 base, with 13 bases between. The CDR3 is CASSLFAREINYGYTF. The CDR3, as DNA: TGTGCCAGCAGTTTATTCGCTAGAGAGATTAACTATGGCTACACCTTC.

The chain recombines TRBV3-1 (or the pseudogene TRBV3-2) with TRBJ2-5, with D unclear. The CDR3 contains 15 residues. Germline V CDR1 and CDR2: LGHDT, YNNKEL (reference sequence). V was pared by 8 bases and J by 4 bases, with 20 bases between. The CDR3 nucleotides are TGTGCCAGCCCCCGAAGCCCCAGGCCCCGAGAGACCCAGTACTTC. As protein: CASPRSPRPRETQYF.

The V gene is TRBV21-1, the J gene TRBJ1-4. TRBV21-1 is listed as a pseudogene. The CDR3 is 13 residues long. CDR3 protein: CATPEGCHEKLFF. For the CDR3, the DNA is TGTGCCACCCCGGAGGGATGTCATGAAAAACTGTTTTTT.

This clone was detected a few times. The chain links TRBV4-2 to TRBJ1-3; a weak D match, TRBD1 (6 bases). The CDR3 is 21 residues long. V was trimmed by 0 bases and J by 0 bases, leaving 24 bases between them. Germline CDR1 LGHNA, CDR2 YNFKEQ. DNA of the CDR3: TGTGCCAGCAGCCAAGAGATAGTGGGCAGGGGATCCCCTCTCTCTGGAAACACCATATATTTT. This encodes CASSQEIVGRGSPLSGNTIYF.

The V call is TRBV7-2, the J call TRBJ2-1; possible D gene TRBD2, 6 bases. The germline V and J ends were trimmed by 4 bases and 0 bases, with 13 bases remaining between them. CDR1 is SGHTA and CDR2 is FQGNSA in the germline V gene. The CDR3 runs to 16 residues. The CDR3: CASSSGLSSSYNEQFF. The CDR3 region has the DNA TGTGCCAGCAGCTCCGGACTATCCAGCTCCTACAATGAGCAGTTCTTC.

The chain links TRBV27 to TRBJ1-5, with D possibly matching TRBD1 (5 bases). Germline loops: CDR1 MNHEY, CDR2 SMNVEV (reference sequence). Deletions cut 2 bases from V and 2 bases from J, with 10 bases between. The CDR3 extends over 15 amino acids. CDR3 region: CASSLISGGNQPQHF. The CDR3 DNA reads TGTGCCAGCAGTTTAATCTCGGGGGGCAATCAGCCCCAGCATTTT.

This chain links TRBV5-6 with TRBJ1-2; 8 nucleotides line up with TRBD1. In germline, CDR1 is SGHDT, CDR2 YYEEEE. The CDR3 is made up of 14 amino acids. With V trimmed by 5 bases and J by 4 bases, 7 bases remained unmatched. The CDR3 nucleotides read TGTGCCAGCAGTTGGGGACAGGAGGGCTATGGCTACACCTTC. It specifies CASSWGQEGYGYTF.

V gene TRBV29-1 combines with J gene TRBJ2-6; D might be TRBD2 (5 bases). The CDR3 extends over 14 amino acids. V lost 7 bases, J lost 0 bases, and 10 bases lay in between. Germline V gives CDR1 SQVTM, CDR2 ANQGSEA. This CDR3 is CSAAGISGANVLTF. Written as DNA, the CDR3 is TGCAGCGCTGCGGGTATCTCTGGGGCCAACGTCCTGACTTTC.

The rearrangement links TRBV7-9 to TRBJ2-7; 11 nucleotides line up with TRBD2. The V segment lost 4 bases and the J segment 7 bases; nucleotides outside the gene matches: 9. CDR3 length: 15 residues. Per the germline V gene, CDR1 is SEHNR and CDR2 is FQNEAQ (reference sequence). The CDR3 loop is CASSSIAGGPKEQYF. The CDR3 DNA is TGTGCCAGCAGCTCTATAGCGGGGGGGCCGAAAGAGCAGTACTTC.

The chain carries TRBV2 and TRBJ2-2; possible D gene TRBD1, 6 bases. Germline values: CDR1 SNHLY, CDR2 FYNNEI. Deletions cut 7 bases from V and 6 bases from J, with 15 bases between. CDR3 length: 14 amino acids. CDR3 nucleotides: TGTGCCAGCAAGCTGGGGGCAAGTGCCGGGGAGCTGTTTTTT. Translation gives CASKLGASAGELFF. The complete variable domain, with remaining parts taken from reference TRBV2 and TRBJ2-2, reads EPEVTQTPSHQVTQMGQEVILRCVPISNHLYFYWYRQILGQKVEFLVSFYNNEISEKSEIFDDQFSVERPDGSNFTLKIRSTKLEDSAMYFCASKLGASAGELFFGEGSRLTVL.

The V and J genes are TRBV2 and TRBJ1-5; 7 bases match TRBD1. V was pared by 4 bases and J by 3 bases, with 6 bases of the junction left unmatched. Germline-derived CDR1 and CDR2 are SNHLY and FYNNEI. This CDR3 contains 15 residues. CDR3 bases: TGTGCCAGCAGTGTAGGGGACAGCCCCAATCAGCCCCAGCATTTT. This gives the protein CASSVGDSPNQPQHF.